This T cell receptor beta chain was sequenced for a study of blood T cell repertoires in COVID-19. Study-level information: T cells, B-cell-depleted T cells, or PBMCs supplied cDNA or gDNA.

In the original analysis: Reference gene primers were amplified, and this amplification served to estimate nucleated cell counts. Sequencing was performed with immunoSEQ multiplex PCR; in TCRdb, only in-frame clones are kept and a portion is missing. The V and J calls and clone size are taken from that table; D and trimming were inferred from the DNA. The table records tens of thousands of clones, more than 75% of them present only once. This CDR3 is 15 amino acids long. Germline CDR1 and CDR2: MNHEY and SVGEGT. The V segment lost 2 bases and the J segment 7 bases; nucleotides outside the gene matches: 8.

V is TRBV6-2 or TRBV6-3 and J is TRBJ2-1, with 7 positions matching TRBD2. The sequenced material came from peripheral blood. This TCR was sampled from a man aged 55-75 years with active or convalescent COVID-19. Here the CDR3 reads CASSYPLAELNEQFF. In DNA form, the CDR3 reads TGTGCCAGCAGTTACCCTCTAGCGGAATTAAATGAGCAGTTCTTC.